One sample yielded the 21 T cell receptor beta chains listed below, sequenced in a study of T cell repertoires in cytomegalovirus infection. MiXCR, applied by TCRdb to the reads, yields one record per CDR3 protein. The table records roughly 280,000 distinct CDR3 sequences, around 9% of them present only once. Sequencing input: PBMCs. These receptors came from a human donor in good health (CMV status not recorded). Some clones in this sample may be carry-over from other donors' samples.

This clonotype was detected ten times or more. This chain links TRBV7-2 with TRBJ1-5; a weak D match, TRBD1 (5 bases). Germline CDR1 is SGHTA and CDR2 is FQGNSA. This CDR3 has 17 amino acids. Trimming removed 3 bases at V and 5 bases at J, with 20 bases between. The CDR3 loop is CASSLGVTVLTDQPQHF. The CDR3 DNA reads as TGTGCCAGCAGCTTGGGGGTGACAGTTTTGACAGATCAGCCCCAGCATTTT.

This clonotype was detected many times. V and J are TRBV20-1 and TRBJ2-1; a possible D gene is TRBD2 (6 bases). The CDR3 covers 15 residues. V gave up 6 bases and J gave up 10 bases, with 25 bases separating them. CDR1 and CDR2 (germline): DFQATT, SNEGSKA (reference sequence). CDR3: CSAEPPGLPLGEQFF. The CDR3 nucleotides are TGCAGTGCCGAACCCCCGGGACTCCCCCTCGGCGAGCAGTTCTTC.

This clonotype was counted many times. CDR3 in DNA: TGTGCCAGCAGCCCAAGGACAGGGGTCGGCAACTATGGCTACACCTTC. This gives the protein CASSPRTGVGNYGYTF. The chain is built from TRBV7-2 and TRBJ1-2; 9 positions match TRBD1. Unmatched junction bases numbered 9, after V lost 5 bases and J lost 2 bases. Germline V lookup: CDR1 SGHTA, CDR2 FQGNSA. The CDR3 is 16 residues long.

The chain combines TRBV29-1 with TRBJ2-7, with 7 positions matching TRBD1. The CDR3 loop spans 12 amino acids. Germline CDR1 SQVTM, CDR2 ANQGSEA. V gave up 7 bases and J gave up 5 bases; unmatched junction bases: 8. CDR3 nucleotides: TGCAGCGCCCTACAGGGGAAGGACGAGCAGTACTTC. Translating gives CSALQGKDEQYF.

V and J are TRBV30 and TRBJ1-1; no reliable D call. V lost 3 bases, J lost 1 base, and 12 bases lay in between. CDR1 is GTSNPN and CDR2 is SVGIG in the germline V gene (reference sequence). The CDR3 spans 14 residues. The CDR3 reads CAWSRLLTNTEAFF. The CDR3 nucleotides are TGTGCCTGGAGCCGTCTGTTAACGAACACTGAAGCTTTCTTT.

In its sample, this clonotype was seen many times. This chain connects TRBV7-6 to TRBJ1-1; the D is unclear. Germline CDR1 is SGHVS and CDR2 is FNYEAQ. The V gene lost 4 bases and the J gene lost 1 base, with 25 bases spanning the gap. The CDR3 extends over 19 amino acids. As DNA, the CDR3 is TGTGCCAGCAGCTCGGGAAGGTATCGATTCGGAAACCGGAACACTGAAGCTTTCTTT. Translating gives CASSSGRYRFGNRNTEAFF.

This clonotype has at least ten counts. The chain carries TRBV6-1 and TRBJ1-3, with D uncertain. Germline V lookup: CDR1 MNHNS, CDR2 SASEGT. Trimming removed 3 bases at V and 1 base at J, with 10 bases between. The CDR3 runs to 15 residues. This CDR3 is CASSERRQSGNTIYF. CDR3 in DNA: TGTGCCAGCAGTGAGCGGCGTCAGTCTGGAAACACCATATATTTT.

This clonotype turned up a few times. This rearrangement joins TRBV7-6 to TRBJ2-2; 7 bases align to TRBD1. Looked up from germline, CDR1 is SGHVS and CDR2 is FNYEAQ. V shed 3 bases and J 2 bases; nucleotides not matched to a gene: 12. CDR3 length: 18 residues. The CDR3 here is CASSFTHYRGLNTGELFF. In nucleotides, the CDR3 is TGTGCCAGCAGCTTTACCCACTACAGGGGCCTTAACACCGGGGAGCTGTTTTTT.

This clonotype was observed a few times. The rearrangement links TRBV19 to TRBJ1-1; 11 nucleotides match TRBD1. Per the germline V gene, CDR1 is LNHDA and CDR2 is SQIVND (reference sequence). V dropped 6 bases and J dropped 2; count of bases not matched to a gene: 11. This CDR3 contains 17 residues. The CDR3 sequence: CASSGQGAPWRNTEAFF. Here the CDR3 DNA reads TGTGCCAGTAGCGGACAGGGGGCACCTTGGCGTAACACTGAAGCTTTCTTT.

This clonotype was counted at least ten times. The chain carries TRBV28 and TRBJ2-7, with TRBD1 identical over 7 bases. Per germline, CDR1 MDHEN and CDR2 SYDVKM. The CDR3 loop spans 14 amino acids. The junction had 8 bases not matched to a gene; V was cut back by 7 bases and J by 2 bases. CDR3 sequence reads: CASKLRDRPYEQYF. The CDR3, as DNA: TGTGCCAGCAAACTCCGGGACAGACCCTACGAGCAGTACTTC.

This clonotype was seen at least ten times. The chain recombines TRBV7-2 with TRBJ1-2, with D perhaps matching TRBD1 (5 bases). CDR3 length: 16 residues. CDR1 and CDR2 (germline): SGHTA, FQGNSA. V was shortened by 5 bases and J by 8 bases, with 24 bases between the two germline ends. The CDR3 sequence is CASSPQGPDVLGGYTF. The DNA for the CDR3 is TGTGCCAGCAGCCCGCAGGGACCGGACGTCCTGGGCGGCTACACCTTC. Using reference TRBV7-2 and TRBJ1-2 for the parts outside the CDR3, the full variable domain is GAGVSQSPSNKVTEKGKDVELRCDPISGHTALYWYRQSLGQGLEFLIYFQGNSAPDKSGLPSDRFSAERTGGSVSTLTIQRTQQEDSAVYLCASSPQGPDVLGGYTFGSGTRLTVV.

This clonotype has a count of ten or more. The rearrangement joins TRBV19 to TRBJ1-3; no clear D gene. The CDR3 is made up of 15 amino acids. Germline CDR1 is LNHDA and CDR2 is SQIVND (reference sequence). V was pared by 6 bases and J by 0 bases, with 12 bases between. The CDR3 reads CASSRGSDSGNTIYF. The CDR3 DNA follows: TGTGCCAGTAGCCGAGGGTCCGACTCTGGAAACACCATATATTTT.

The table lists this clonotype with many counts. The chain joins TRBV7-2 to TRBJ2-3, with D perhaps matching TRBD2 (8 bases). Trimming pared 2 bases from V and 1 base from J, leaving 13 bases between. This CDR3 is built from 16 residues. The germline V gene has CDR1 SGHTA and CDR2 FQGNSA. The CDR3 reads CASSLPGRGRTDTQYF. The CDR3 DNA reads TGTGCCAGCAGCTTACCCGGGAGGGGGCGCACAGATACGCAGTATTTT.

The chain employs TRBV29-1 and TRBJ1-2, with TRBD1 matching over 9 bases. The CDR3 totals 12 residues. Germline V gene lookup returns CDR1 SQVTM and CDR2 ANQGSEA. J lost 13 bases, V lost 1 base, and 7 bases had no gene match. The CDR3 DNA follows: TGCAGCGTTGAAGGCCCGGGACAGGGTGTCACCTTC. Protein: CSVEGPGQGVTF.

The chain employs TRBV20-1 and TRBJ2-4, with TRBD1 identical over 7 bases. Germline CDR1 DFQATT, CDR2 SNEGSKA (reference sequence). J gave up 5 bases and V 6 bases, and 7 bases lay outside the gene matches. The CDR3 totals 13 residues. The DNA for the CDR3 is TGCAGTGCAACCGGGACAGAAGAAAACATTCAGTACTTC. This encodes CSATGTEENIQYF.

There are a few counts of this clonotype. This chain uses TRBV6-6 with TRBJ2-7, with D possibly being TRBD1 or TRBD2 (5 bases each). This CDR3 spans 15 amino acids. Germline CDR1 is MNHNY and CDR2 is SVGAGI (reference sequence). Trimming pared 5 bases from V and 6 bases from J, leaving 20 bases between. The CDR3 region is CASSTPQGRVGEQYF. The CDR3 DNA sequence: TGTGCCAGCAGTACCCCCCAGGGACGTGTGGGCGAGCAGTACTTC.

This clonotype has ten or more counts. The CDR3 DNA is TGTGCCAGCATGTTGGCGAACACCGGGGAGCTGTTTTTT. This codes for CASMLANTGELFF. The gene calls are TRBV28 and TRBJ2-2; D is unresolved. CDR3 length: 13 residues. Trimming pared 7 bases from V and 0 bases from J, leaving 6 bases between. Germline CDR1 reads MDHEN; CDR2 reads SYDVKM.

There are many counts of this clonotype. The CDR3 is CASSMGYEQYF. The CDR3 DNA reads as TGTGCCAGCTCTATGGGGTACGAGCAGTACTTC. The V call is TRBV5-5, the J call TRBJ2-7; D not resolved. Between the trimmed V and J ends, which lost 7 bases and 4 bases, there was a span of 9 bases. Germline-derived CDR1 and CDR2 are SGHKS and YYEKEE (reference sequence). This CDR3 region has 11 residues.

V usage is TRBV5-1 and J usage is TRBJ2-5; perhaps TRBD2 as D (5 bases). Per the germline V gene, CDR1 is SGHRS and CDR2 is YFSETQ. CDR3 length: 13 residues. V was shortened by 7 bases and J by 3 bases, with 13 bases between the two germline ends. The CDR3 region has the DNA TGCGCCAGCGCCCGCTCGGGGAAAGAGACCCAGTACTTC. This translates into CASARSGKETQYF.

This clonotype came up a few times. The V gene is TRBV20-1, the J gene TRBJ1-5; no clear D. V was cut by 3 bases and J by 5 bases, with 14 bases left in between. The germline CDR1 and CDR2 sequences are DFQATT and SNEGSKA (reference sequence). The CDR3 contains 14 residues. CDR3 bases: TGCAGTGCTAGCCCGCCTGGGTATGATCAGCCCCAGCATTTT. Its translation: CSASPPGYDQPQHF.

This clonotype was seen many times. The V gene is TRBV7-2, the J gene TRBJ2-5; D possibly corresponds to TRBD1 (5 bases). CDR1 is SGHTA and CDR2 is FQGNSA in the germline V gene. Between the trimmed V and J ends, which lost 6 bases and 2 bases, there was a span of 16 bases. This CDR3 has 15 residues. The CDR3 region is CASSNQGFPQETQYF. The CDR3 DNA follows: TGTGCCAGCAGTAACCAGGGTTTCCCTCAAGAGACCCAGTACTTC.